This passage covers 10 T cell receptor beta chains from one sample sequenced in a study of CD8 T cells in Susac syndrome. Reverse transcription used about 0.5 to 1 ug RNA and random hexamers. TCRdb re-called the immunoSEQ multiplex PCR reads through MiXCR, storing one row per CDR3 protein. Here the sample spans 240,000 or so distinct CDR3 sequences, about 96% being singletons. The sample was CD4+ T cells from PBMCs. The source of these receptors is a human donor with Susac syndrome.

The CDR3 bases are TGTGCCAGCAGTTTGTCGGGACAGGGGAGGAAACTGTTTTTT. This encodes CASSLSGQGRKLFF. The genes are TRBV27 and TRBJ1-4; 10 bases match TRBD1. The CDR3 runs to 14 residues. CDR1 and CDR2 (germline): MNHEY, SMNVEV (reference sequence). J was trimmed by 11 bases and V by 3 bases; bases with no gene match: 6.

This chain connects TRBV5-1 to TRBJ2-5; D not certain. Germline V gene data show CDR1 as SGHRS and CDR2 as YFSETQ. The length of the CDR3 is 14 residues. V dropped 3 bases and J dropped 2 bases, with 11 bases sitting between them. CDR3 DNA: TGCGCCAGCAGCTCAACCACTACGCAAGAGACCCAGTACTTC. This gives the protein CASSSTTTQETQYF.

The chain combines TRBV20-1 with TRBJ2-1, with D perhaps matching TRBD2 (5 bases). Per germline, CDR1 DFQATT and CDR2 SNEGSKA (reference sequence). The CDR3 contains 15 residues. Trimming stripped 0 bases from V and 4 bases from J, with 13 bases between. DNA for the CDR3: TGCAGTGCTAGAGATGTGGCTAGCCGTTACAATGAGCAGTTCTTC. Translated: CSARDVASRYNEQFF.

This chain connects TRBV5-1 to TRBJ2-5; D might be TRBD2 (6 bases). CDR1 is SGHRS and CDR2 is YFSETQ in the germline V gene. Trimming shortened V by 4 bases and J by 6 bases, and 10 bases separated the two germline ends. This CDR3 has 12 amino acids. CDR3 bases: TGCGCCAGCAGCCTGGAGGGCAAGACCCAGTACTTC. Its translation is CASSLEGKTQYF.

The rearrangement joins TRBV27 to TRBJ2-1, with 11 bases aligning to TRBD1. V lost 4 bases, J lost 12 bases, and 5 bases stayed unmatched. The CDR3 has 13 amino acids. The germline gives CDR1 MNHEY, CDR2 SMNVEV (reference sequence). The DNA for the CDR3 is TGTGCCAGCAGTTGGACAGGGGGCGTCAGGCAGTTCTTC. Translated: CASSWTGGVRQFF.

The CDR3 coding sequence is TGTGCCAGCAGCAAACCGCCCCCTAACAGAGACCCGGGAACTGAAGCTTTCTTT. This gives the protein CASSKPPPNRDPGTEAFF. The chain combines TRBV21-1 with TRBJ1-1. TRBV21-1 is shown as a pseudogene. CDR3 length: 18 residues.

The rearrangement links TRBV10-3 to TRBJ2-7; D might be TRBD1 or TRBD2, each matching 5 bases. There are 12 residues in the CDR3. Germline V CDR1 and CDR2: ENHRY, SYGVKD. Trimming shortened V by 5 bases and J by 5 bases, and 10 bases separated the two germline ends. CDR3 amino acids: CAISTRDHEQYF. The CDR3 DNA is TGTGCCATCAGTACCCGGGACCACGAGCAGTACTTC.

The chain employs TRBV29-1 and TRBJ1-2; 7 bases map to TRBD1. The CDR3 covers 15 residues. V lost 2 bases to trimming and J lost 0 bases; unmatched junction nucleotides: 6. Germline V gene sequence: CDR1 SQVTM, CDR2 ANQGSEA. CDR3 protein: CSVEHTGAANYGYTF. CDR3 nucleotides: TGCAGCGTTGAACACACAGGGGCAGCTAACTATGGCTACACCTTC.

The rearrangement joins TRBV20-1 to TRBJ2-1, with 10 bases aligning to TRBD2. Unmatched junction bases numbered 9, after V lost 6 bases and J lost 4 bases. This CDR3 is 15 amino acids long. Germline CDR1 is DFQATT and CDR2 is SNEGSKA (reference sequence). The CDR3 nucleotides read TGCAGTGCCACTACCGGGACTAGCGTATACAATGAGCAGTTCTTC. Residues: CSATTGTSVYNEQFF.

J is TRBJ2-1 and V is TRBV30; D remains unclear. The CDR3 is made up of 13 amino acids. V lost 5 bases, J lost 2 bases, and 10 bases lay in between. Per germline, CDR1 GTSNPN and CDR2 SVGIG (reference sequence). CDR3 DNA sequence: TGTGCCTGGTCCGCCGGGCCCTACAATGAGCAGTTCTTC. This codes for CAWSAGPYNEQFF.